A single sample gave rise to the 13 T cell receptor beta chains below, sequenced in a study of blood T cell repertoires in COVID-19. Using immunoSEQ multiplex PCR, the repertoire was profiled, and TCRdb retains in-frame clones only, with some absent. The sample holds 75,000 to 90,000 clones, around 78% seen once. Sequencing was performed on peripheral blood. The receptors here all came from a human donor in a cohort sampled during active COVID-19.

The genes are TRBV7-9 and TRBJ1-5; D is unclear. The CDR3 is 14 residues long. CDR1 is SEHNR and CDR2 is FQNEAQ in the germline V gene (reference sequence). Trimming removed 2 bases from V and 3 bases from J, with 8 bases in between. The CDR3: CASSLSGLNQPQHF. In DNA form, the CDR3 reads TGTGCCAGCAGCTTATCAGGACTCAATCAGCCCCAGCATTTT.

The chain is built from TRBV7-2 and TRBJ1-1; D remains unclear. Germline assignment: CDR1 SGHTA and CDR2 FQGNSA. The CDR3 is 13 amino acids. V lost 0 bases and J 7 bases, leaving 9 bases between the germline ends. The CDR3 region is CASSLAAVYEAFF. CDR3 in DNA: TGTGCCAGCAGCTTAGCGGCGGTTTATGAAGCTTTCTTT. Using reference TRBV7-2 and TRBJ1-1 for the parts outside the CDR3, the full variable domain is GAGVSQSPSNKVTEKGKDVELRCDPISGHTALYWYRQSLGQGLEFLIYFQGNSAPDKSGLPSDRFSAERTGGSVSTLTIQRTQQEDSAVYLCASSLAAVYEAFFGQGTRLTVV.

The gene calls are TRBV7-2 and TRBJ2-7; D is ambiguous. Germline V gene sequence: CDR1 SGHTA, CDR2 FQGNSA. The CDR3 covers 14 residues. The V end was cut by 4 bases, the J end by 5 bases, with 15 bases between. This CDR3 is CASSSFLVENEQYF. The CDR3 region has the DNA TGTGCCAGCAGCTCCTTCCTGGTGGAGAACGAGCAGTACTTC. The full variable domain, its missing parts supplied by reference TRBV7-2 and TRBJ2-7, is GAGVSQSPSNKVTEKGKDVELRCDPISGHTALYWYRQSLGQGLEFLIYFQGNSAPDKSGLPSDRFSAERTGGSVSTLTIQRTQQEDSAVYLCASSSFLVENEQYFGPGTRLTVT.

This clone was seen only a few times. The rearrangement uses TRBV29-1 and TRBJ1-1; D might be TRBD1 (5 bases). The CDR3 contains 13 residues. With 2 bases removed from V and 2 bases from J, the gap between germline ends came to 9 bases. Germline values: CDR1 SQVTM, CDR2 ANQGSEA. CDR3 amino acids: CSVERQGNTEAFF. CDR3 sequence (DNA): TGCAGCGTTGAACGGCAGGGAAACACTGAAGCTTTCTTT. Looking up the rest from reference TRBV29-1 and TRBJ1-1 gives the full variable domain: SAVISQKPSRDICQRGTSLTIQCQVDSQVTMMFWYRQQPGQSLTLIATANQGSEATYESGFVIDKFPISRPNLTFSTLTVSNMSPEDSSIYLCSVERQGNTEAFFGQGTRLTVV.

The chain uses TRBV27 and TRBJ1-1; a weak D match, TRBD1 (6 bases). V lost 8 bases to trimming and J lost 0 bases, with 22 bases between them. Germline CDR1 reads MNHEY; CDR2 reads SMNVEV (reference sequence). The CDR3 spans 17 residues. DNA for the CDR3: TGTGCCAGCGGGACAAATGCCAGGGGTGGCGTGAACACTGAAGCTTTCTTT. It translates to CASGTNARGGVNTEAFF.

In its sample, this clone was seen a few times. The chain recombines TRBV7-2 with TRBJ2-1; 7 bases agree with TRBD1. The CDR3 runs to 16 residues. CDR1 is SGHTA and CDR2 is FQGNSA in the germline V gene. V shed 5 bases and J 0 bases; nucleotides not matched to a gene: 7. CDR3 loop: CASSTRQGSSYNEQFF. The DNA of the CDR3 is TGTGCCAGCAGCACCCGACAGGGCAGCTCCTACAATGAGCAGTTCTTC. The variable domain in full, completed from reference TRBV7-2 and TRBJ2-1, reads GAGVSQSPSNKVTEKGKDVELRCDPISGHTALYWYRQSLGQGLEFLIYFQGNSAPDKSGLPSDRFSAERTGGSVSTLTIQRTQQEDSAVYLCASSTRQGSSYNEQFFGPGTRLTVL.

V and J are TRBV19 and TRBJ1-2, with 9 bases aligning to TRBD1. V was pared by 1 base and J by 4 bases, with 7 bases of the junction left unmatched. The CDR3 is 16 residues long. Germline-derived CDR1 and CDR2 are LNHDA and SQIVND (reference sequence). Here the CDR3 DNA reads TGTGCCAGTAGTATAGCCGAGGGGACAGGGTCCTATGGCTACACCTTC. Translating it yields CASSIAEGTGSYGYTF.

The V and J genes are TRBV5-4 and TRBJ2-1; the match to TRBD2 covers 8 bases. From germline, CDR1 is SGHNT and CDR2 YYREEE (reference sequence). The length of the CDR3 is 15 residues. V lost 4 bases, J lost 4 bases, and 7 bases stayed unmatched. DNA for the CDR3: TGTGCCAGCAGCGGGAGCGGGAGATGGTACAATGAGCAGTTCTTC. This gives the protein CASSGSGRWYNEQFF. Complete variable domain (other parts from reference TRBV5-4 and TRBJ2-1): ETGVTQSPTHLIKTRGQQVTLRCSSQSGHNTVSWYQQALGQGPQFIFQYYREEENGRGNFPPRFSGLQFPNYSSELNVNALELDDSALYLCASSGSGRWYNEQFFGPGTRLTVL.

The J gene is TRBJ2-1, the V gene TRBV29-1; 10 bases line up with TRBD1. CDR3 length: 12 amino acids. CDR1 and CDR2 from the germline V gene are SQVTM and ANQGSEA. With V trimmed by 4 bases and J by 8 bases, 2 bases remained unmatched. CDR3 nucleotide sequence: TGCAGCGTTGGAGGACAGGGGGATGAGCAGTTCTTC. Amino acids: CSVGGQGDEQFF.

This rearrangement joins TRBV11-1 to TRBJ1-5; 8 bases are shared with TRBD1. The CDR3 is 14 residues long. Germline CDR1 SGHAT, CDR2 FQDESV (reference sequence). V dropped 4 bases and J dropped 6; count of bases not matched to a gene: 5. In nucleotides, the CDR3 is TGTGCCAGCAGCTCGGGACAGGCGGGTCAGCCCCAGCATTTT. Amino acids: CASSSGQAGQPQHF.

This clone appeared once. J is TRBJ2-3 and V is TRBV11-2, with D tentatively TRBD2 (5 bases). Germline-derived CDR1 and CDR2 are SGHAT and FQNNGV. The CDR3 has 14 residues. The V gene lost 7 bases and the J gene lost 1 base, with 12 bases spanning the gap. Written as DNA, the CDR3 is TGTGCCAGCACAGAGGGATTCGGCACAGATACGCAGTATTTT. Its translation: CASTEGFGTDTQYF.

The chain combines TRBV19 with TRBJ2-2; D uncertain. CDR1 and CDR2 from the germline V gene are LNHDA and SQIVND (reference sequence). This CDR3 has 15 amino acids. V gave up 5 bases and J gave up 0 bases, with 10 bases separating them. CDR3: CASSYPTANTGELFF. The CDR3 DNA is TGTGCCAGTAGTTACCCGACTGCGAACACCGGGGAGCTGTTTTTT. Drawing the rest from reference TRBV19 and TRBJ2-2, the complete variable domain is DGGITQSPKYLFRKEGQNVTLSCEQNLNHDAMYWYRQDPGQGLRLIYYSQIVNDFQKGDIAEGYSVSREKKESFPLTVTSAQKNPTAFYLCASSYPTANTGELFFGEGSRLTVL.

This chain connects TRBV9 to TRBJ1-1; D is uncertain. CDR1 and CDR2 (germline): SGDLS, YYNGEE. The CDR3 covers 13 residues. V dropped 7 bases and J dropped 4 bases, with 14 bases sitting between them. The CDR3 loop reads CASAWTEATEAFF. In DNA, the CDR3 is TGTGCCAGCGCGTGGACGGAGGCCACTGAAGCTTTCTTT.